The TCR beta chain under discussion was sequenced for a study of cytomegalovirus exposure and HLA in healthy donors. General study points: Common viral pathogens (according to a later analysis) appeared linked to several of the most significant clusters. Among the sequence variants, a highly shared cluster was likely an artifact of sequencing. HLA allele associations emerged for 16,951 TCR beta sequences in a later analysis, at 0.05 false discovery rate.

Trimming took off 5 bases at V and 3 bases at J, with 11 bases between the two ends. CDR1 is SGHTA and CDR2 is FQGNSA in the germline V gene. The CDR3 runs 14 residues. As to this clone: Its antigen remains unknown.

A multiplex PCR was run with 60 Vbeta primers and 13 Jbeta primers. Produced via immunoSEQ multiplex PCR; TCRdb's table is partial and in-frame only. The repertoire consists of approximately 150,000 clones, with around 80% occurring once and the leading ten covering approximately 2.4%. The chain recombines TRBV7-2 with TRBJ1-5; D is possibly TRBD1 (5 bases). Sequenced: PBMCs. This TCR was sampled from a female donor in good health and CMV-seronegative. CDR3 protein: CASSPGGFNQPQHF. The CDR3 DNA reads TGTGCCAGCAGCCCCGGGGGATTCAATCAGCCCCAGCATTTT.